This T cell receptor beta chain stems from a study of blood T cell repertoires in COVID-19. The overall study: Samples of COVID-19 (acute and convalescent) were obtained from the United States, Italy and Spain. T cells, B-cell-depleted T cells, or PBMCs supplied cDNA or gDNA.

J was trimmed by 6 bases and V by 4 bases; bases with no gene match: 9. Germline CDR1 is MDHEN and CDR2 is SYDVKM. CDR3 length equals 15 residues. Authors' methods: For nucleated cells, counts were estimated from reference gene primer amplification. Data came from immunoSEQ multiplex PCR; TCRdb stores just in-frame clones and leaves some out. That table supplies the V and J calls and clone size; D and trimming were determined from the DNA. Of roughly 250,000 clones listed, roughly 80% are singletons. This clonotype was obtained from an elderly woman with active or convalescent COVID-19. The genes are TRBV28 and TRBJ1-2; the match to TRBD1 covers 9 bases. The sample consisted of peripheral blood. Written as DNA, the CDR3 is TGTGCCAGCAGTTCCCCTACGACAGGGGGAGATGGCTACACCTTC. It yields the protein CASSSPTTGGDGYTF.